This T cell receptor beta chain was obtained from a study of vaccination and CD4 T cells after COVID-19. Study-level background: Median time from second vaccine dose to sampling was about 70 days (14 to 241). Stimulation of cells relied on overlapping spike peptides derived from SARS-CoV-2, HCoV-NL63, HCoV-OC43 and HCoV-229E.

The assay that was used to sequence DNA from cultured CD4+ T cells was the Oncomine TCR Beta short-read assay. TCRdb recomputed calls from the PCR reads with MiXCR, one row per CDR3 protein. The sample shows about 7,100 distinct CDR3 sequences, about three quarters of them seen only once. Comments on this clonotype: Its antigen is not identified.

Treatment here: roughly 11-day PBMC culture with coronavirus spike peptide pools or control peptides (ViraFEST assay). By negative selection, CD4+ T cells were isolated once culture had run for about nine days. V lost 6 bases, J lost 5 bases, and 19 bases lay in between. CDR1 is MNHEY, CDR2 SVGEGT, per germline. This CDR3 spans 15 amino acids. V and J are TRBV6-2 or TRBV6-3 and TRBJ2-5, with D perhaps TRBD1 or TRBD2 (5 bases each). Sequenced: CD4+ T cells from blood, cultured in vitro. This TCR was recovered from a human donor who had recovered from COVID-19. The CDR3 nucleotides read TGTGCCAGCAGCGCTGCGAAGGGGACGGGGGAGACCCAGTACTTC. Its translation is CASSAAKGTGETQYF.